This record covers a single TCR beta chain. The J segment lost 2 bases and the V segment lost 3 bases, leaving 6 bases of the junction unmatched. CDR3 length: 16 amino acids. The germline V gene has CDR1 SQVTM and CDR2 ANQGSEA. This sample is part of a study of OX40 agonist ivuxolimab in advanced cancers. Data came from immunoSEQ multiplex PCR; TCRdb stores just in-frame clones and leaves some out. There are some 40,000 clones in the sample; roughly nine tenths occur only once, and about 28% lies in the top ten. The material was CD4+ or CD8+ T cells sorted from blood, obtained in a trial of the OX40 agonist ivuxolimab. The chain has TRBV29-1 and TRBJ2-7; TRBD2 matches 14 bases. This TCR came from an adult with an advanced solid tumor such as melanoma, head and neck, liver or kidney cancer. For the CDR3, the DNA is TGCAGCGTTGAGGTGGGACTAGCGGGAGAAGCCTACGAGCAGTACTTC. It translates to CSVEVGLAGEAYEQYF.